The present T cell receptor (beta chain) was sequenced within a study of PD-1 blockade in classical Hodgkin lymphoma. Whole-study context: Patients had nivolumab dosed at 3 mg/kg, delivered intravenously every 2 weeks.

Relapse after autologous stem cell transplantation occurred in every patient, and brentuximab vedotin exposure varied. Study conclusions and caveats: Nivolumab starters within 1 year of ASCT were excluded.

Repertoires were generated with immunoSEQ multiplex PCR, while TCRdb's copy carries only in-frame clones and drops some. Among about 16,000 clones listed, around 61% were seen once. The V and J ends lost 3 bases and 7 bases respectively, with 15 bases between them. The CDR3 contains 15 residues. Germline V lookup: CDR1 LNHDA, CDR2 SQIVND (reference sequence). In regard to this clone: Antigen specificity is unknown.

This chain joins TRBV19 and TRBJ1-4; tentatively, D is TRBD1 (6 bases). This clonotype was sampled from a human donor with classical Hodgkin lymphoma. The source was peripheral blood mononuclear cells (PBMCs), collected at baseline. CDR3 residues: CASSIGSHRAEKLFF. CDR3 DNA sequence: TGTGCCAGTAGTATTGGGTCCCACAGGGCTGAAAAACTGTTTTTT.